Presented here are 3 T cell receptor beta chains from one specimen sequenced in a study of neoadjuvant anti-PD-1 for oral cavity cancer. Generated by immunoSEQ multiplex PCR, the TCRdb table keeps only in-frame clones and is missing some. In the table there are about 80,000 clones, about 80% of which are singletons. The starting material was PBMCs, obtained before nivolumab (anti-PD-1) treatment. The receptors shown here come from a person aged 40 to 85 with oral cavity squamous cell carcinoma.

The CDR3 loop is CASSQDGGADGYTF. The CDR3 bases are TGCGCCAGCAGCCAAGACGGGGGGGCCGATGGCTACACCTTC. The rearrangement links TRBV4-1 to TRBJ1-2; D might be TRBD1 (6 bases). Germline CDR1 and CDR2: MGHRA and YSYEKL. The length of the CDR3 is 14 residues. Trimming left V 0 bases short and J 6 bases short, with 11 bases between.

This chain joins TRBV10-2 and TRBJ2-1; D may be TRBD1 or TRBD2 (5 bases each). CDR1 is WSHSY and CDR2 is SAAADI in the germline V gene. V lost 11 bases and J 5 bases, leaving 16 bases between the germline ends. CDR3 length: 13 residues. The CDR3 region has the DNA TGCGCCTCTGAGGGGCTAGCTGACAATGAGCAGTTCTTC. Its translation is CASEGLADNEQFF.

The chain's CDR3 is CASSKDGKTSGEQFF. The CDR3 nucleotides read TGTGCCAGTAGTAAGGACGGGAAGACTTCGGGTGAGCAGTTCTTC. The gene calls are TRBV19 and TRBJ2-1; a possible D gene is TRBD2 (5 bases). Germline V CDR1 and CDR2: LNHDA, SQIVND (reference sequence). Trimming removed 4 bases at V and 9 bases at J, with 19 bases between. The length of the CDR3 is 15 residues.